One and the same sample provided the 26 T cell receptor beta chains below, sequenced in a study of blood T cell repertoires in COVID-19. Data came from immunoSEQ multiplex PCR; TCRdb stores just in-frame clones and leaves some out. The data hold over 150,000 clones, with around 82% observed a single time. Sequenced input: PBMCs or T cells enriched from blood (not recorded which). These receptors were taken from a man between 35 and 55 years old who had recovered from COVID-19.

The CDR3 spells CASRQGASSYEQYV. DNA for the CDR3: TGTGCCAGCAGACAGGGGGCCAGCTCCTACGAGCAGTACGTC. V and J are TRBV7-9 and TRBJ2-7; 9 bases line up with TRBD1. The V gene end was trimmed by 6 bases and the J gene end by 0 bases; junction bases not matched to a gene: 3. This CDR3 spans 14 amino acids. Germline-derived CDR1 and CDR2 are SEHNR and FQNEAQ (reference sequence).

Of note for this clone: Other DNA sequences in the sample encode the same CDR3. The chain is built from TRBV5-1 and TRBJ1-1, with no clear D. The length of the CDR3 is 14 residues. Germline V gene lookup returns CDR1 SGHRS and CDR2 YFSETQ. Trimming took 2 bases from V and 1 from J, leaving 9 bases between them. The CDR3 sequence: CASSFIGGNTEAFF. In nucleotides, the CDR3 is TGCGCCAGCAGCTTTATAGGAGGGAACACTGAAGCTTTCTTT.

The CDR3 protein is CASSLGPLSYEQYF. The CDR3 DNA is TGTGCCAGCAGCTTAGGGCCTTTGTCCTACGAGCAGTACTTC. This rearrangement joins TRBV7-2 to TRBJ2-7, with D unclear. The V end was cut by 1 base, the J end by 1 base, with 8 bases between. CDR3 length: 14 amino acids. CDR1 is SGHTA and CDR2 is FQGNSA in the germline V gene.

The chain has TRBV19 and TRBJ2-5, with TRBD1 matching 7 bases. Germline V gene lookup returns CDR1 LNHDA and CDR2 SQIVND (reference sequence). The CDR3 is 15 amino acids. V shed 5 bases and J 2 bases; nucleotides not matched to a gene: 8. The CDR3 sequence: CASSPTGQEQETQYF. The CDR3 DNA sequence: TGTGCCAGTAGTCCAACCGGACAGGAGCAAGAGACCCAGTACTTC.

Written as DNA, the CDR3 is TGTGCCAGTACCAGGGGGACAGGGGACACTGAAGCTTTCTTT. Protein sequence: CASTRGTGDTEAFF. The chain has TRBV19 and TRBJ1-1; the match to TRBD1 covers 10 bases. The CDR3 extends over 14 amino acids. The ends lost 7 bases at V and 3 bases at J; junction bases unmatched: 5. CDR1 is LNHDA, CDR2 SQIVND, per germline (reference sequence). The full variable domain, rest sourced from reference TRBV19 and TRBJ1-1, is DGGITQSPKYLFRKEGQNVTLSCEQNLNHDAMYWYRQDPGQGLRLIYYSQIVNDFQKGDIAEGYSVSREKKESFPLTVTSAQKNPTAFYLCASTRGTGDTEAFFGQGTRLTVV.

The chain carries TRBV5-1 and TRBJ2-1, with 8 bases lining up with TRBD1. The V segment lost 4 bases and the J segment 9 bases; nucleotides outside the gene matches: 6. Germline V lookup: CDR1 SGHRS, CDR2 YFSETQ. The CDR3 sequence is 13 residues long. The CDR3, as DNA: TGCGCCAGCAGCAACGGACAGGGAGGTGAGCAGTTCTTC. Translation gives CASSNGQGGEQFF.

This clone has a single count. The chain is built from TRBV25-1 and TRBJ2-1; TRBD2 aligns across 8 bases. Trimming cost V 7 bases and J 0 bases; bases outside gene matches: 8. The CDR3 is 16 amino acids. Germline-derived CDR1 and CDR2 are MGHDK and SYGVNS. In DNA, the CDR3 is TGTGCCAGCACCGTACGGGGGGGCGGCTCCTACAATGAGCAGTTCTTC. Translation: CASTVRGGGSYNEQFF. The variable domain in full, completed from reference TRBV25-1 and TRBJ2-1, reads EADIYQTPRYLVIGTGKKITLECSQTMGHDKMYWYQQDPGMELHLIHYSYGVNSTEKGDLSSESTVSRIRTEHFPLTLESARPSHTSQYLCASTVRGGGSYNEQFFGPGTRLTVL.

This chain uses TRBV5-1 with TRBJ2-7; tentatively, D is TRBD1 (6 bases). The V and J ends lost 0 bases and 1 base respectively, with 14 bases between them. Germline V gene sequence: CDR1 SGHRS, CDR2 YFSETQ. This CDR3 has 16 amino acids. CDR3 coding DNA: TGCGCCAGCAGCTTGGCCTCAGGGGTTGGATCCTACGAGCAGTACTTC. This translates into CASSLASGVGSYEQYF.

This chain links TRBV2 with TRBJ1-5; maybe TRBD1 (5 bases). This CDR3 has 15 amino acids. The germline CDR1 and CDR2 sequences are SNHLY and FYNNEI. V was cut by 4 bases and J by 6 bases, with 16 bases left in between. CDR3 in amino acids: CASSAFGQGSQPQHF. The CDR3, as DNA: TGTGCCAGCAGTGCTTTCGGGCAGGGCAGTCAGCCCCAGCATTTT.

The chain couples TRBV7-2 to TRBJ1-5; no clear D gene. This CDR3 is 15 amino acids long. CDR1 and CDR2 (germline): SGHTA, FQGNSA. Trimming took off 1 base at V and 5 bases at J, with 12 bases between the two ends. The CDR3 sequence is CASSLDSQMDQPQHF. The CDR3 DNA reads TGTGCCAGCAGCTTAGATTCCCAGATGGATCAGCCCCAGCATTTT.

The chain recombines TRBV7-9 with TRBJ1-1; 10 positions match TRBD1. The CDR3 totals 17 residues. Germline CDR1 and CDR2: SEHNR and FQNEAQ (reference sequence). J lost 0 bases, V lost 6 bases, and 10 bases had no gene match. The CDR3 DNA reads TGTGCCAGCAGTCGCGGGACAGGGGCTCGTTTGAACACTGAAGCTTTCTTT. Translated, it gives CASSRGTGARLNTEAFF.

This chain links TRBV7-9 with TRBJ2-1; 9 bases fit TRBD1. CDR1 SEHNR and CDR2 FQNEAQ come from the germline V gene (reference sequence). With V trimmed by 5 bases and J by 4 bases, 6 bases remained unmatched. CDR3 length: 15 residues. The CDR3 sequence is CASSAPGTGYNEQFF. The CDR3 DNA reads TGTGCCAGCAGCGCTCCCGGGACAGGGTACAATGAGCAGTTCTTC.

CDR3 nucleotide sequence: TGCGCCAGCAGCCAAGACCAGACTAGCGGGAGGGCCGGGGAGCAGTTCTTC. Protein: CASSQDQTSGRAGEQFF. The chain links TRBV4-3 to TRBJ2-1; 14 bases map to TRBD2. Germline CDR1 is LGHNA and CDR2 is YSLEER. The length of the CDR3 is 17 residues. The V segment lost 0 bases and the J segment 10 bases; nucleotides outside the gene matches: 8.

CDR3 in DNA: TGTGCCAGCTTCCGGGGGGGAGATCTTTACAATGAGCAGTTCTTC. Residues: CASFRGGDLYNEQFF. This chain connects TRBV18 to TRBJ2-1, with 8 bases fitting TRBD2. The junction had 9 bases not matched to a gene; V was cut back by 7 bases and J by 4 bases. The germline gives CDR1 KGHSH, CDR2 LQKENI. CDR3 length equals 15 residues.

This sequence joins TRBV18 and TRBJ2-7; possible D gene TRBD2, 6 bases. CDR1 KGHSH and CDR2 LQKENI come from the germline V gene. Trimming took off 3 bases at V and 5 bases at J, with 17 bases between the two ends. The CDR3 runs to 15 residues. The chain's CDR3 is CASSPRDFLLDEQYF. For the CDR3, the DNA is TGTGCCAGCTCACCTAGGGACTTTTTGCTTGACGAGCAGTACTTC.

The chain recombines TRBV19 with TRBJ2-5, with a weak D call TRBD1 (5 bases). This CDR3 spans 14 amino acids. V lost 5 bases to trimming and J lost 2 bases, with 12 bases between them. CDR1 LNHDA and CDR2 SQIVND come from the germline V gene (reference sequence). The CDR3 nucleotides are TGTGCCAGTAGTCCTAGAAGGGGTCAAGAGACCCAGTACTTC. Encoded protein: CASSPRRGQETQYF.

The chain recombines TRBV2 with TRBJ1-5; D is perhaps TRBD1 (6 bases). This CDR3 is 13 amino acids long. Germline V CDR1 and CDR2: SNHLY, FYNNEI. Trimming removed 2 bases at V and 7 bases at J, with 9 bases between. As DNA, the CDR3 is TGTGCCAGCAGTGAACAGGGGCCCCAGCCCCAGCATTTT. Amino acid sequence: CASSEQGPQPQHF.

The V call is TRBV29-1, the J call TRBJ2-1, with D perhaps matching TRBD2 (7 bases). The germline V gene encodes CDR1 SQVTM and CDR2 ANQGSEA. The CDR3 is made up of 16 amino acids. V lost 7 bases to trimming and J lost 0 bases, with 19 bases between them. CDR3 nucleotide sequence: TGCAGCGCCGCCAAGGCGGGGGCCAGCTCCTACAATGAGCAGTTCTTC. This codes for CSAAKAGASSYNEQFF.

The chain has TRBV3-1 (or the pseudogene TRBV3-2) and TRBJ1-1, with 10 bases lining up with TRBD1. Germline CDR1 LGHDT, CDR2 YNNKEL (reference sequence). The CDR3 covers 12 residues. J lost 11 bases, V lost 4 bases, and 4 bases had no gene match. CDR3 loop: CASSRDRGRAFF. CDR3 nucleotide sequence: TGTGCCAGCAGCCGGGACAGGGGACGTGCTTTCTTT.

The chain uses TRBV6-6 and TRBJ2-7; 9 bases align to TRBD1. Germline CDR1 MNHNY, CDR2 SVGAGI (reference sequence). J lost 6 bases, V lost 6 bases, and 6 bases had no gene match. This CDR3 has 13 amino acids. CDR3 protein: CASRRGQGSEQYF. The CDR3 DNA is TGTGCCAGCAGGCGCGGACAGGGGAGCGAGCAGTACTTC.

The rearrangement joins TRBV7-2 to TRBJ1-5, with 9 bases that match TRBD1. This CDR3 is built from 15 residues. Germline values: CDR1 SGHTA, CDR2 FQGNSA. Trimming at V came to 5 bases and at J to 6 bases, leaving 8 bases not matched to a gene. CDR3 in DNA: TGTGCCAGCAGCCCAGGGACAGGGCAATCTCAGCCCCAGCATTTT. This codes for CASSPGTGQSQPQHF.

CDR3 residues: CASSLGAEGDSPLHF. CDR3 nucleotides: TGTGCCAGCAGTTTAGGTGCCGAGGGAGATTCACCCCTCCACTTT. The gene calls are TRBV28 and TRBJ1-6; D is undetermined. V was shortened by 2 bases and J by 8 bases, with 13 bases between the two germline ends. This CDR3 is 15 amino acids long. Germline loops: CDR1 MDHEN, CDR2 SYDVKM.

The chain combines TRBV19 with TRBJ2-6; possibly TRBD1 for D (6 bases). Germline V gene sequence: CDR1 LNHDA, CDR2 SQIVND (reference sequence). Trimming left V 5 bases short and J 1 base short, with 12 bases between. The CDR3 totals 16 residues. The CDR3 spells CASSPLGTSGANVLTF. The CDR3 nucleotides read TGTGCCAGTAGTCCTCTGGGGACATCTGGGGCCAACGTCCTGACTTTC.

J is TRBJ2-1 and V is TRBV5-8; D gene unclear. The CDR3 is 14 residues long. V was clipped by 4 bases and J by 3 bases, with 11 bases between them. The germline V gene has CDR1 SGHTS and CDR2 YDEGEE. CDR3 amino acids: CASSQFIVYNEQFF. For the CDR3, the DNA is TGTGCCAGCAGCCAATTCATAGTCTACAATGAGCAGTTCTTC.

The chain links TRBV4-2 to TRBJ1-5; no reliable D call. The CDR3 is 15 amino acids. V was shortened by 0 bases and J by 9 bases, with 15 bases between the two germline ends. CDR1 is LGHNA, CDR2 YNFKEQ, per germline. In DNA, the CDR3 is TGTGCCAGCAGCCAAGATTTGGCGGAGGAGGGGCCCCAGCATTTT. The encoded protein is CASSQDLAEEGPQHF.

The chain is built from TRBV5-6 and TRBJ2-1, with 11 bases that match TRBD2. CDR3 length: 18 residues. The germline V gene has CDR1 SGHDT and CDR2 YYEEEE. V shed 0 bases, J shed 7 bases, and the junction held 12 bases outside the gene matches. The DNA of the CDR3 is TGTGCCAGCAGCTTGGGGACTAGCGGGTTTGTTATTTATAATGAGCAGTTCTTC. This codes for CASSLGTSGFVIYNEQFF.